This record concerns one TCR beta chain sequence. The antigen this receptor binds is unknown. It has no much larger one-base neighbor in the sample; base qualities were not kept. The data belong to a study of blood T cell repertoires in COVID-19 (dated by TCRdb to the early 2020s). Notes on the research overall: Samples covering the acute and convalescent phases of COVID-19 were provided by collaborators in the United States, Italy and Spain. The prospective study material was composed of cDNA or gDNA derived from T cells, B-cell-depleted T cells, or PBMCs. Subjects who had been exposed to COVID-19, were actively infected with it, or had recovered from it provided the deeply sampled blood TCRbeta repertoires that made up the dataset. The repertoires were made available in a free public database intended to serve as a resource for research on the immune response to SARS-CoV-2. The samples were drawn from the first 160 participants of the ongoing ImmuneRACE study and from 950 to 1,500 subjects provided by 6 global collaborators. A de-identified subject ID, COVID-19 status, age in years and sex were almost always included in the sample metadata. Where HLA class I and class II types were available, the types were taken from metadata supplied by the sample provider, not from assay-based typing. The paper as a whole reports these results and caveats: The amount of clinical and demographic metadata varied by source and participant and was provided uncurated.

Participants in the prospective study were enrolled through a virtual design, were aged 18 to 89 years, and lived in roughly 26 United States geographic areas. Cohort assignment in the prospective study relied on participant-reported clinical history from a screening survey and a study questionnaire. ImmuneRACE Cohort 3 recovered participants were defined by two consecutive negative NP/OP PCR tests, healthcare professional clearance, or symptom resolution. Mobile phlebotomists in the prospective study collected whole blood, serum and a nasopharyngeal or oropharyngeal swab from every participant. Participants in the prospective study had the option to provide additional blood draws and questionnaires over a roughly two-month period. Prospective study blood samples were shipped either frozen or at room temperature before DNA extraction. TCRbeta CDR3 regions were amplified from genomic DNA by means of the immunoSEQ Assay, a bias-controlled multiplex PCR. In the authors' own workflow: Nucleated cell counts per sample were estimated from amplification of reference gene primers within the assay. To quantify the absolute abundance of each unique TCRbeta CDR3 rearrangement, sequence reads were collapsed and filtered. For each sample, productive Simpson clonality was calculated as the square root of Simpson's diversity index over productive rearrangements. TCRdb re-hosts the immuneACCESS table, in-frame sequences only. Its copies lack some clones; in the studies checked, an unresolved V gene accounts for under half of them, and the cause for the rest is not known. V and J calls plus clone size are reproduced from that table; the DNA served to infer D and trimming. The sample records roughly 250,000 clones, 80% to 95% of which are singletons. Jointly, the top ten make up 1.5% to 2% of the sample.

Including the terminal cysteine and phenylalanine, the CDR3 comprises 19 residues. Kept here is only the CDR3 DNA, which spans 57 bases and is read in frame from base 1. Clipping removes 3 bases from V and 8 bases from J, with 18 as the unmatched junction base count. CDR1 and CDR2, looked up from the germline V gene, are KGHSH and LQKENI. Recombination connected TRBV18 to TRBJ1-5, with 11 bases aligning to TRBD1. Sequenced sample: PBMCs or T cells enriched from blood (not recorded which). This clonotype originated in a woman under 30 who had recovered from COVID-19. The nucleotide sequence is given as TGTGCCAGCTCACCGTCACTGCCCGGGACAGGGGGATCTGAGGAGCCCCAGCATTTT. Translated, this gives CASSPSLPGTGGSEEPQHF.